One and the same sample provided the 10 T cell receptor beta chains below, sequenced in a study of cytomegalovirus exposure and HLA in healthy donors. PCR was performed using 60 Vbeta and 13 Jbeta primers. Repertoires were generated with immunoSEQ multiplex PCR, while TCRdb's copy carries only in-frame clones and drops some. The sample contains some 180,000 clones, over 65% of which appear only once. Sequencing was performed on PBMCs. The receptors come from a woman aged 55-69 years in good health and CMV-seropositive.

The gene calls are TRBV5-1 and TRBJ1-3, with TRBD1 matching over 7 bases. Per germline, CDR1 SGHRS and CDR2 YFSETQ. The CDR3 is 17 amino acids. Unmatched junction bases numbered 6, after V lost 0 bases and J lost 0 bases. CDR3 sequence (DNA): TGCGCCAGCAGCTTGGCCCCTGGGACAGCCTCTGGAAACACCATATATTTT. It codes for CASSLAPGTASGNTIYF.

The rearrangement joins TRBV2 to TRBJ2-5; TRBD1 aligns across 12 bases. V was pared by 6 bases and J by 1 base, with 3 bases of the junction left unmatched. CDR1 SNHLY and CDR2 FYNNEI come from the germline V gene. The CDR3 runs 15 residues. This CDR3 reads CASSPGQGAQETQYF. The CDR3 coding sequence is TGTGCCAGCAGCCCGGGACAGGGGGCCCAAGAGACCCAGTACTTC.

CDR3 DNA: TGTGCCAGGCCGGGACAGGCCCACAATCAGCCCCAGCATTTT. Translated, it gives CARPGQAHNQPQHF. The rearrangement links TRBV19 to TRBJ1-5, with 8 nucleotides matching TRBD1. The germline V gene has CDR1 LNHDA and CDR2 SQIVND (reference sequence). The CDR3 totals 14 residues. J lost 3 bases, V lost 9 bases, and 7 bases had no gene match.

The chain has TRBV9 and TRBJ2-5; 8 bases agree with TRBD2. This CDR3 has 17 amino acids. The germline CDR1 and CDR2 sequences are SGDLS and YYNGEE. J gave up 5 bases and V 2 bases, and 14 bases lay outside the gene matches. For the CDR3, the DNA is TGTGCCAGCAGCGTCCGGGGCATAGCGGGGTCGGGGGAGACCCAGTACTTC. This sequence encodes CASSVRGIAGSGETQYF.

The rearrangement joins TRBV5-4 to TRBJ1-1; 8 bases match TRBD1. CDR1 and CDR2 (germline): SGHNT, YYREEE (reference sequence). The CDR3 runs to 14 residues. The J segment lost 4 bases and the V segment lost 4 bases, leaving 6 bases of the junction unmatched. The CDR3 coding sequence is TGTGCCAGCAGCACTACAGGGGGGGGCACTGAAGCTTTCTTT. Its translation is CASSTTGGGTEAFF.

J is TRBJ1-6 and V is TRBV14; 7 nucleotides agree with TRBD1. V was clipped by 4 bases and J by 0 bases; unmatched bases: 3. The CDR3 is 16 residues long. The germline V gene encodes CDR1 SGHDN and CDR2 FVKESK. The CDR3 is CASSLRQGSYNSPLHF. DNA of the CDR3: TGTGCCAGCAGCCTGAGACAGGGCTCCTATAATTCACCCCTCCACTTT.

As concerns this clone: One end of the junction is discordant with germline, which a read error may explain. This sequence joins TRBV25-1 and TRBJ2-1; no firm D call. The germline V gene has CDR1 MGHDK and CDR2 SYGVNS. The CDR3 runs 14 residues. The CDR3 coding sequence is TGTGCCAGCGGTGAGACCCCCCCTAGGAATGAGCAGTTCTTC. It specifies CASGETPPRNEQFF. Together with reference TRBV25-1 and TRBJ2-1, the CDR3 gives the full variable domain: EADIYQTPRYLVIGTGKKITLECSQTMGHDKMYWYQQDPGMELHLIHYSYGVNSTEKGDLSSESTVSRIRTEHFPLTLESARPSHTSQYLCASGETPPRNEQFFGPGTRLTVL.

The rearrangement links TRBV2 to TRBJ2-7; possibly TRBD1 for D (6 bases). The CDR3 is made up of 13 amino acids. The V gene lost 8 bases and the J gene lost 7 bases, with 18 bases spanning the gap. Germline CDR1 is SNHLY and CDR2 is FYNNEI. The CDR3 sequence is CASGSYLGGEQYF. In DNA, the CDR3 is TGTGCCAGCGGATCTTACCTAGGGGGAGAGCAGTACTTC.

This clone was seen a single time. The chain uses TRBV12-2 and TRBJ1-3. TRBV12-2 is marked as a pseudogene. This CDR3 has 17 amino acids. In DNA, the CDR3 is TGTGCAAGTCGCCCAATTCCTACGCGATCTAGGGGAAACACCATATATTTT. Protein sequence: CASRPIPTRSRGNTIYF.

The chain links TRBV2 to TRBJ2-1, with TRBD2 as a possible D gene (6 bases). With 3 bases removed from V and 7 bases from J, the gap between germline ends came to 13 bases. Germline V gene data show CDR1 as SNHLY and CDR2 as FYNNEI. The CDR3 has 14 residues. CDR3 sequence (DNA): TGTGCCAGCAGTGACTTAGCGGCAGCAAATGAGCAGTTCTTC. The encoded protein is CASSDLAAANEQFF.